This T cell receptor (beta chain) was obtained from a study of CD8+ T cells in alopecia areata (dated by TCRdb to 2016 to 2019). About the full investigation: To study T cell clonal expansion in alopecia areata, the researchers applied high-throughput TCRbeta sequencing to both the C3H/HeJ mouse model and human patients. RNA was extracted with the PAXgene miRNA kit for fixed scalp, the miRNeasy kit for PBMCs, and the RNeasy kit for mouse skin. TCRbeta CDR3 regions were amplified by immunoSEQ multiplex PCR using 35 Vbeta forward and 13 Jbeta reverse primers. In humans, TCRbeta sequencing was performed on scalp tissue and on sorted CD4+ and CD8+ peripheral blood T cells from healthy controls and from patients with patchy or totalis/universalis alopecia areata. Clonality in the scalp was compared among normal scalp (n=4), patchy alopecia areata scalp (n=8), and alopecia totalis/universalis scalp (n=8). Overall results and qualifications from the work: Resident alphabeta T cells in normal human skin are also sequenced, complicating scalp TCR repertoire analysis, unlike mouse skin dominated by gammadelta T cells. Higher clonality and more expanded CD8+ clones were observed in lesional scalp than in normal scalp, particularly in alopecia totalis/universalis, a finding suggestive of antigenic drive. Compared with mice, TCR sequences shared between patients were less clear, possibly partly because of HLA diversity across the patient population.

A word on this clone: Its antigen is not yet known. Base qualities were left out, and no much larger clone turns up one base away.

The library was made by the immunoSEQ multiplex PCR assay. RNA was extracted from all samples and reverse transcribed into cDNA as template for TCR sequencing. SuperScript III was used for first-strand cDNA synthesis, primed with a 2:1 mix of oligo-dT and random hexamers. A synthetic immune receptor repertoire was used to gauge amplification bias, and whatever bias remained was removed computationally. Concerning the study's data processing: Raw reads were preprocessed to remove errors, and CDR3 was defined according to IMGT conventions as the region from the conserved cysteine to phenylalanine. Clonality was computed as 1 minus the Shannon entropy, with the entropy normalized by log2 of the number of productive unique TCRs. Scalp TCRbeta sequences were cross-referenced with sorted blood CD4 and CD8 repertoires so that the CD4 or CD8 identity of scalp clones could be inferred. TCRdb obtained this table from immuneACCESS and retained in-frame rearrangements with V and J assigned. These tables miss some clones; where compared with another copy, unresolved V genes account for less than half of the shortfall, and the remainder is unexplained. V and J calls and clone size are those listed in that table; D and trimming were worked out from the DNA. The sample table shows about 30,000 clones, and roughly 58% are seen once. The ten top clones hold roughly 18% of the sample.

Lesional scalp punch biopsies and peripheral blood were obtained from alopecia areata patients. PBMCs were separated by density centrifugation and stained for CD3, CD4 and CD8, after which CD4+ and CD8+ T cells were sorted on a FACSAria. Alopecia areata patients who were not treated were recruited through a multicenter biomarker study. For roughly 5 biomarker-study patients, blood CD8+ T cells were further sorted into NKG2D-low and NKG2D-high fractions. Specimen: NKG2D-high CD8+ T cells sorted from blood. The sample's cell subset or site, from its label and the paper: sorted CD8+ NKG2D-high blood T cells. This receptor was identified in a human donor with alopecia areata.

CDR3 loop: CASSYYSQETLEYF. DNA sequence: TGTGCCAGCAGTTACTACTCTCAGGAGACCCTGGAGTATTTT. The V gene is TRBV6-5 and the J gene is TRBJ2-3, with the D segment identity uncertain. A distance of 18 bases separates the germline ends of V and J, which lose 1 base and 13 bases respectively. The CDR3 sequence holds 14 residues, the cysteine and phenylalanine included. The retained sequence is limited to the CDR3, 42 bases, with the frame set at the first base. CDR1 and CDR2 were assigned from the germline V gene as MNHEY and SVGAGI.